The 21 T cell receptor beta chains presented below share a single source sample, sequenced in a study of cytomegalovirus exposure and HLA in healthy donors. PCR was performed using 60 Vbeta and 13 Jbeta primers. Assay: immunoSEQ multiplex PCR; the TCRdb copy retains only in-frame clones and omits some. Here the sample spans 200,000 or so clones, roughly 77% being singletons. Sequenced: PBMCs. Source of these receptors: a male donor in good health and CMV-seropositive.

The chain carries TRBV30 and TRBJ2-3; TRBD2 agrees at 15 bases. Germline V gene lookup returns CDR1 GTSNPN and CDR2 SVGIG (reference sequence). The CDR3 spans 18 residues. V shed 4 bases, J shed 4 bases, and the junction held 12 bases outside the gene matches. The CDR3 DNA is TGTGCCTGGATCAACGCGCGGACTAGCGGGGGGGCCCCAGATACGCAGTATTTT. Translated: CAWINARTSGGAPDTQYF. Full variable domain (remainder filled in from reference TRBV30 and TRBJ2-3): SQTIHQWPATLVQPVGSPLSLECTVEGTSNPNLYWYRQAAGRGLQLLFYSVGIGQISSEVPQNLSASRPQDRQFILSSKKLLLSDSGFYLCAWINARTSGGAPDTQYFGPGTRLTVL.

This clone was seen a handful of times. In nucleotides, the CDR3 is TGTGCCATCAAGAGCCTGGCTAGCGCTCTCACCGGGGAGCTGTTTTTT. Its translation is CAIKSLASALTGELFF. The V and J genes are TRBV10-3 and TRBJ2-2; perhaps TRBD2 as D (6 bases). Germline V gives CDR1 ENHRY, CDR2 SYGVKD. The V end was cut by 7 bases, the J end by 4 bases, with 19 bases between. The CDR3 length is 16 residues.

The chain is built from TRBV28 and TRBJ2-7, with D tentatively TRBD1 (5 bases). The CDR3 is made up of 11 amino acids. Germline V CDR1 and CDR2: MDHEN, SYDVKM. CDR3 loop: CASLGHYEQYF. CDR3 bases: TGTGCTTCGCTGGGGCACTACGAGCAGTACTTC.

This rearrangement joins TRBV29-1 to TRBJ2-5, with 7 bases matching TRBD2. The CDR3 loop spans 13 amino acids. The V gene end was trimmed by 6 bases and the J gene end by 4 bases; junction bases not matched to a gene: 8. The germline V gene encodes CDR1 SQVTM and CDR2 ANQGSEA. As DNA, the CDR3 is TGCAGCGTCGGGGGACTAAGGCCAGAGACCCAGTACTTC. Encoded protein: CSVGGLRPETQYF.

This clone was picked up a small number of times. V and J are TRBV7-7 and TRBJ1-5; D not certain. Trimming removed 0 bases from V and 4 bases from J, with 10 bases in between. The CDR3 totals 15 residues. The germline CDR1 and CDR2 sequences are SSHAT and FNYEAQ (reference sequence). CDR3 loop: CASSLADSENQPQHF. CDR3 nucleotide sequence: TGTGCCAGCAGCTTAGCGGATTCGGAGAATCAGCCCCAGCATTTT.

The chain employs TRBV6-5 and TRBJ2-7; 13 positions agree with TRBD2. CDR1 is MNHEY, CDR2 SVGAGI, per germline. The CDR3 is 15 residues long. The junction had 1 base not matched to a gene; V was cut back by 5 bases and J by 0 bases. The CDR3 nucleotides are TGTGCCAGCAGTGGGACTAGCGGGATCTCCTACGAGCAGTACTTC. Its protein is CASSGTSGISYEQYF.

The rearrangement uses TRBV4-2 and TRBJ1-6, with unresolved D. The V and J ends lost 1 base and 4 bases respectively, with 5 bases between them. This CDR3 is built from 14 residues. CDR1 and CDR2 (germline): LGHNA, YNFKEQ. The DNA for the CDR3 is TGTGCCAGCAGCCAAGGGGAGTATAATTCACCCCTCCACTTT. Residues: CASSQGEYNSPLHF.

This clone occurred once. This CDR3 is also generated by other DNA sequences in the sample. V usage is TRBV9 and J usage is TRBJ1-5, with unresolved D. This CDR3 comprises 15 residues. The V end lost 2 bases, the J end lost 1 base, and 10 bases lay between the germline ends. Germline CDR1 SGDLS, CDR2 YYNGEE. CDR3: CASSVDGLSNQPQHF. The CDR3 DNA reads TGTGCCAGCAGCGTCGACGGGTTGAGCAATCAGCCCCAGCATTTT.

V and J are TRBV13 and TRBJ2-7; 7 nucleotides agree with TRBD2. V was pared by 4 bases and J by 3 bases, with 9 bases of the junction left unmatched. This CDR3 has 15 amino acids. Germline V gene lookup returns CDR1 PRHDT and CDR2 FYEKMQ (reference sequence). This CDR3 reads CASSSILASLYEQYF. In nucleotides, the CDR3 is TGTGCCAGCAGCTCAATACTAGCGAGCCTCTACGAGCAGTACTTC. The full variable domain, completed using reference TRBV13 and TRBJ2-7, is AAGVIQSPRHLIKEKRETATLKCYPIPRHDTVYWYQQGPGQDPQFLISFYEKMQSDKGSIPDRFSAQQFSDYHSELNMSSLELGDSALYFCASSSILASLYEQYFGPGTRLTVT.

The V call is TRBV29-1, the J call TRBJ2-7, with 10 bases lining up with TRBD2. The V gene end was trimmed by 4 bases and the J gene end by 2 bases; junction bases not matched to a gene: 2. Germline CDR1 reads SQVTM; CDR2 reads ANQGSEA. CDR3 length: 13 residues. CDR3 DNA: TGCAGCGTTGGGACTAGCGGCGCCTACGAGCAGTACTTC. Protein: CSVGTSGAYEQYF.

The CDR3 DNA reads as TGTGCCAGCAGTCGCTACAGGGACACTGAAGCTTTCTTT. It yields the protein CASSRYRDTEAFF. V usage is TRBV6-5 and J usage is TRBJ1-1, with D perhaps matching TRBD1 (6 bases). From germline, CDR1 is MNHEY and CDR2 SVGAGI. The CDR3 length is 13 residues. With 5 bases removed from V and 3 bases from J, the gap between germline ends came to 10 bases.

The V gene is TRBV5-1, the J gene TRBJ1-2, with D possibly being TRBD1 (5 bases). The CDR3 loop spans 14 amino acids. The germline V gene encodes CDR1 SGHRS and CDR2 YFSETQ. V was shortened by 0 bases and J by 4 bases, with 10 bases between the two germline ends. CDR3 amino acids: CASSLGQQGYGYTF. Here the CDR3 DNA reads TGCGCCAGCAGCTTGGGACAGCAAGGCTATGGCTACACCTTC.

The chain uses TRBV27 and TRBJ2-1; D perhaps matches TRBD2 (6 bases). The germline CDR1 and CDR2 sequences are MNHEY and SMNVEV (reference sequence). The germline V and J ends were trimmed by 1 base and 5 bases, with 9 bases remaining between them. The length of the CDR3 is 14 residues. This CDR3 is CASSLWGGDNEQFF. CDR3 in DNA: TGTGCCAGCAGTTTATGGGGCGGGGACAATGAGCAGTTCTTC.

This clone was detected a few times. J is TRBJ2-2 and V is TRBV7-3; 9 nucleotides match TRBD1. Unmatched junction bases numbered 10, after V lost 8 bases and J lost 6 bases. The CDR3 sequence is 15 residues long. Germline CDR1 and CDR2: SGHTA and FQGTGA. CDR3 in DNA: TGTGCCAGCTCCGGGGGGACAGGGATGTCCGGGGAGCTGTTTTTT. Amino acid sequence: CASSGGTGMSGELFF.

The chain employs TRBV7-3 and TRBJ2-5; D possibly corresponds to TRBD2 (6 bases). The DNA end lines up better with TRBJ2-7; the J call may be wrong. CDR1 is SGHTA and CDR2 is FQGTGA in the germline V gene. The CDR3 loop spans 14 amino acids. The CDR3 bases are TGTGCCAGCAGCTTACTAGGAGGGTCCTACGAGCAGTACTTC. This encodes CASSLLGGSYEQYF.

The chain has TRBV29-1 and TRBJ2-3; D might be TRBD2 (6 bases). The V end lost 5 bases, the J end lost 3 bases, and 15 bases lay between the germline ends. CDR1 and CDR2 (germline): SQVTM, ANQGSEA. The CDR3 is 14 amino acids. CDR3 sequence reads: CSVFVGGRTDTQYF. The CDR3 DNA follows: TGCAGCGTTTTCGTCGGGGGTCGGACAGATACGCAGTATTTT.

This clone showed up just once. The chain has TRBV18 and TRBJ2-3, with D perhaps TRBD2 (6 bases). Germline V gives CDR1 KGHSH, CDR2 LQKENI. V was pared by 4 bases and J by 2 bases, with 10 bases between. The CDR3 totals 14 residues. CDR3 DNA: TGTGCCAGCTCACGGGACTCTTCCACAGATACGCAGTATTTT. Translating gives CASSRDSSTDTQYF.

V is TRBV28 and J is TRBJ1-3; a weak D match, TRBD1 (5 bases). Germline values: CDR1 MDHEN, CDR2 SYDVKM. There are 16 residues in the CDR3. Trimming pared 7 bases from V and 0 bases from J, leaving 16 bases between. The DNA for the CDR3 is TGTGCCAGCACCCGAACCGGGGGATACTCTGGAAACACCATATATTTT. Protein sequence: CASTRTGGYSGNTIYF. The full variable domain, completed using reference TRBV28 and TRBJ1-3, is DVKVTQSSRYLVKRTGEKVFLECVQDMDHENMFWYRQDPGLGLRLIYFSYDVKMKEKGDIPEGYSVSREKKERFSLILESASTNQTSMYLCASTRTGGYSGNTIYFGEGSWLTVV.

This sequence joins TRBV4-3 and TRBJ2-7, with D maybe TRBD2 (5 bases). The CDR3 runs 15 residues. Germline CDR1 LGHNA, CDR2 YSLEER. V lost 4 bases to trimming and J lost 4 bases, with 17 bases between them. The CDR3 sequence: CASSLSFGVAYEQYF. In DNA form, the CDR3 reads TGCGCCAGCAGCCTCAGTTTTGGGGTAGCGTACGAGCAGTACTTC.

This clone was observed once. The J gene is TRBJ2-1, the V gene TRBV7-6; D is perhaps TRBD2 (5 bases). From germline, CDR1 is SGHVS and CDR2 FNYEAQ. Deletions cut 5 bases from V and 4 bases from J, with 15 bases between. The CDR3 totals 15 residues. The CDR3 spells CASSATVGGYNEQFF. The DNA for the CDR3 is TGTGCCAGCAGCGCAACAGTTGGAGGATACAATGAGCAGTTCTTC. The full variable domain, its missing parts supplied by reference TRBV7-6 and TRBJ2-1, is GAGVSQSPRYKVTKRGQDVALRCDPISGHVSLYWYRQALGQGPEFLTYFNYEAQQDKSGLPNDRFSAERPEGSISTLTIQRTEQRDSAMYRCASSATVGGYNEQFFGPGTRLTVL.

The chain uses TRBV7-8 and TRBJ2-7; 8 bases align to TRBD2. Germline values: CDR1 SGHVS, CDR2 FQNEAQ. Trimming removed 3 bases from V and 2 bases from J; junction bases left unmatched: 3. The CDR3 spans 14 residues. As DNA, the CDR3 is TGTGCCAGCAGCTTGCTAGCGGGCACCTACGAGCAGTACTTC. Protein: CASSLLAGTYEQYF.